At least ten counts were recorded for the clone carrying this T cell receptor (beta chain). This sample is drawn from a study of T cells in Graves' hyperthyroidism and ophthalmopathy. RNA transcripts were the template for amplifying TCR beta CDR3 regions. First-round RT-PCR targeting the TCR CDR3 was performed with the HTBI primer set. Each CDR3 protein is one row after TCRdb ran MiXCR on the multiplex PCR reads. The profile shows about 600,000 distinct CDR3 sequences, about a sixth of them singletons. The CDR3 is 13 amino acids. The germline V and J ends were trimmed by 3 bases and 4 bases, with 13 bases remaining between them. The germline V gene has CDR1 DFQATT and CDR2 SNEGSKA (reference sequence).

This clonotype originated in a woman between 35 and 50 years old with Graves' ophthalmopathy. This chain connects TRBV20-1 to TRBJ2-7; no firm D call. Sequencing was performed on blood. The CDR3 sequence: CSASAPSGYEQYF. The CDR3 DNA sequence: TGCAGTGCTAGTGCTCCCTCAGGTTACGAGCAGTACTTC.